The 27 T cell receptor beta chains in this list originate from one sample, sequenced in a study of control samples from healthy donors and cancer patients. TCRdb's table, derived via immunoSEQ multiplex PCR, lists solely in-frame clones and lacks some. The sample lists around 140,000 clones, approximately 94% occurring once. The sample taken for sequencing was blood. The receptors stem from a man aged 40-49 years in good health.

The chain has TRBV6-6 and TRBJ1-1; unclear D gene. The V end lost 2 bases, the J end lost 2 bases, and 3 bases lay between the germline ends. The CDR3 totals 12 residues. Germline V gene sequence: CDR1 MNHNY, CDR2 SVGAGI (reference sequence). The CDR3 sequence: CASSYQNTEAFF. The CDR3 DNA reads TGTGCCAGCAGTTACCAAAACACTGAAGCTTTCTTT.

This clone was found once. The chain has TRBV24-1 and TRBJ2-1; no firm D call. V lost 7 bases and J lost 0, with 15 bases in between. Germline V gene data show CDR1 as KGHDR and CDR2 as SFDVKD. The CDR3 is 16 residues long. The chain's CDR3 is CATRGRQGSSYNEQFF. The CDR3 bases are TGTGCCACCAGAGGACGGCAAGGTTCCTCCTACAATGAGCAGTTCTTC.

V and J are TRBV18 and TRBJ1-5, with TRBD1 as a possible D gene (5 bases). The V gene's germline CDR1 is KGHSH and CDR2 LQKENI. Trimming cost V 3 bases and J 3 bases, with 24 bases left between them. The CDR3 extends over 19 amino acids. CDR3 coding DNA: TGTGCCAGCTCACCTGGGACGGACTTAGCAACCCCCCACAATCAGCCCCAGCATTTT. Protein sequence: CASSPGTDLATPHNQPQHF.

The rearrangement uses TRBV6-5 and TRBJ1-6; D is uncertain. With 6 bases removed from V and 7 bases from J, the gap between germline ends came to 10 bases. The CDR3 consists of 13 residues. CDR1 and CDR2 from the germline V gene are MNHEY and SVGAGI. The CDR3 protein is CASSPSRNSPLHF. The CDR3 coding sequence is TGTGCCAGCAGCCCCTCAAGGAATTCACCCCTCCACTTT.

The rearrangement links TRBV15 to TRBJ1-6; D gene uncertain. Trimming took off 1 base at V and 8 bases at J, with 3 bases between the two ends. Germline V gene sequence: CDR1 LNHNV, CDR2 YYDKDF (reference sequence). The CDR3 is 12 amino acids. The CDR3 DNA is TGTGCCACCAGCAGAGGAGATTCACCCCTCCACTTT. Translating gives CATSRGDSPLHF.

The CDR3 nucleotides read TGTGCCAGCAGTCTGACAGGGTCTCAGCCCCAGCATTTT. Protein: CASSLTGSQPQHF. The V and J genes are TRBV12-3 or TRBV12-4 and TRBJ1-5; 7 positions agree with TRBD1. The trim removed 5 bases at V and 6 bases at J, leaving 4 bases unmatched. This CDR3 has 13 amino acids.

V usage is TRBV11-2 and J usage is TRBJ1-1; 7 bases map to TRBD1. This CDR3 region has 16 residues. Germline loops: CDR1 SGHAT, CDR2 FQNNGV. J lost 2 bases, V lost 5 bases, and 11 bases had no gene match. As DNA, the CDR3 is TGTGCCAGCAGCACCCGCCGGACAGGACTAAACACTGAAGCTTTCTTT. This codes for CASSTRRTGLNTEAFF.

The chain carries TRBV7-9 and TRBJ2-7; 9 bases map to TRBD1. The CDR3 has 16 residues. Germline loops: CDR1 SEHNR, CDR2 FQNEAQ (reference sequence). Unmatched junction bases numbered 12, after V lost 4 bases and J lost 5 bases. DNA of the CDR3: TGTGCCAGCAGCTCACCCAGGGGACAGGGTCAAGACGAGCAGTACTTC. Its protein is CASSSPRGQGQDEQYF.

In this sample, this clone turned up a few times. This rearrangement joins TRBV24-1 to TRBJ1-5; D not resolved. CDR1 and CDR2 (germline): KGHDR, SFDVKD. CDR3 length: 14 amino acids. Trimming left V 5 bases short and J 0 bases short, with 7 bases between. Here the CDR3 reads CATSAGISNQPQHF. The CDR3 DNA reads TGTGCCACCAGTGCCGGAATTAGCAATCAGCCCCAGCATTTT.

The DNA for the CDR3 is TGCGCCAGCAGCTTCCAGGGGCAAAATGAAAAACTGTTTTTT. It specifies CASSFQGQNEKLFF. The J gene is TRBJ1-4, the V gene TRBV5-1; maybe TRBD1 (6 bases). The CDR3 is 14 amino acids. The V end was cut by 2 bases, the J end by 5 bases, with 10 bases between. The germline V gene encodes CDR1 SGHRS and CDR2 YFSETQ.

The CDR3 region is CASSSTGTGNNEQFF. The CDR3 DNA is TGTGCCAGCAGTTCGACCGGGACAGGGAACAATGAGCAGTTCTTC. The chain joins TRBV6-2 or TRBV6-3 to TRBJ2-1, with 9 bases fitting TRBD1. The germline CDR1 and CDR2 sequences are MNHEY and SVGEGT. The V gene end was trimmed by 4 bases and the J gene end by 5 bases; junction bases not matched to a gene: 6. The length of the CDR3 is 15 residues.

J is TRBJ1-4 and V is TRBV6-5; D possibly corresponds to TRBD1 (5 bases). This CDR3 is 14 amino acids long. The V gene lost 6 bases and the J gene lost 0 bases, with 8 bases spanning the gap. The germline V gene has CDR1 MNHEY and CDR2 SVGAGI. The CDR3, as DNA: TGTGCCAGCAGCCCGACAGCAACTAATGAAAAACTGTTTTTT. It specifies CASSPTATNEKLFF.

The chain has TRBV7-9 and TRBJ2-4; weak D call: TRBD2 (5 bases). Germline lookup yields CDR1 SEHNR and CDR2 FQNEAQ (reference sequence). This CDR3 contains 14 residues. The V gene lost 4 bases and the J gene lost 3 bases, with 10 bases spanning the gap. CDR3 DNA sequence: TGTGCCAGCAGCTCGGACTCAGGCAAAAACATTCAGTACTTC. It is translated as CASSSDSGKNIQYF.

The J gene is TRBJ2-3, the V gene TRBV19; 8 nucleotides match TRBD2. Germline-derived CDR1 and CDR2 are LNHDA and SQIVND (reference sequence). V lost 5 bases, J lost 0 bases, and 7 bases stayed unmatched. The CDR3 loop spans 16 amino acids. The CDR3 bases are TGTGCCAGTAGTTCTCTTCCTAGCGGGAGCACAGATACGCAGTATTTT. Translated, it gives CASSSLPSGSTDTQYF.

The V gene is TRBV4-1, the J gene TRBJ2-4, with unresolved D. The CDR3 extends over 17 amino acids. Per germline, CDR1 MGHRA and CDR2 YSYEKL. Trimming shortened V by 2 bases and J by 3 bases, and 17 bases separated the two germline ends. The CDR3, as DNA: TGCGCCAGCAGCCAAATTGGGTCGGGTGCGGTCAAAAACATTCAGTACTTC. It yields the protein CASSQIGSGAVKNIQYF.

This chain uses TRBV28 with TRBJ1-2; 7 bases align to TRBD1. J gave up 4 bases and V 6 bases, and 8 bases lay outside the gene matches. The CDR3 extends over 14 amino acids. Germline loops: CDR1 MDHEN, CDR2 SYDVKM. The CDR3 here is CASRINRGSYGYTF. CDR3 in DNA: TGTGCCAGCAGGATAAACAGGGGTTCCTATGGCTACACCTTC.

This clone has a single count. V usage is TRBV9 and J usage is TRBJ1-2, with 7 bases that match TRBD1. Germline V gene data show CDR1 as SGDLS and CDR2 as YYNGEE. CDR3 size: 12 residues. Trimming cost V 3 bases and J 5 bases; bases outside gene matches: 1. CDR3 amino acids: CASSAGGYGYTF. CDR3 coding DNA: TGTGCCAGCAGCGCAGGGGGTTATGGCTACACCTTC.

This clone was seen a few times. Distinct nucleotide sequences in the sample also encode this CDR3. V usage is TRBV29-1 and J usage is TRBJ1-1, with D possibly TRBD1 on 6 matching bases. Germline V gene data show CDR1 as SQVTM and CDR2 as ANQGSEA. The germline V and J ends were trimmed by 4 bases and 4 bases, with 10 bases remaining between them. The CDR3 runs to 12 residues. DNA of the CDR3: TGCAGCGTTGTCCCAGGGGCCACTGAAGCTTTCTTT. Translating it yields CSVVPGATEAFF.

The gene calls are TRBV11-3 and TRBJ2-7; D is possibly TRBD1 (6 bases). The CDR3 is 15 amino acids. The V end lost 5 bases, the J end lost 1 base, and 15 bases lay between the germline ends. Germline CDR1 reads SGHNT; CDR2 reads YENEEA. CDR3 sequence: CASSRQTGESYEQYF. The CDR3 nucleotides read TGTGCCAGCAGCCGCCAGACAGGAGAATCCTACGAGCAGTACTTC.

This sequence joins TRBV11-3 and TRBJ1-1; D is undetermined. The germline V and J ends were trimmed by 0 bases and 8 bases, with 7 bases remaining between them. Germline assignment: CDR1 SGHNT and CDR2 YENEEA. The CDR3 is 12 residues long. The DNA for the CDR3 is TGTGCCAGCAGCTTAGATGGGAGGGAAGCTTTCTTT. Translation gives CASSLDGREAFF.

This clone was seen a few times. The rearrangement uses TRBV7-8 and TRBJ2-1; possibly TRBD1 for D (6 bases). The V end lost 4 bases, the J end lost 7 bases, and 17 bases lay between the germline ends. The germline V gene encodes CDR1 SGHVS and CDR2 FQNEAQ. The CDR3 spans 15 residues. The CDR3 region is CASSSLPSQGNEQFF. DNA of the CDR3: TGTGCCAGCAGCTCCCTACCCTCACAGGGAAATGAGCAGTTCTTC. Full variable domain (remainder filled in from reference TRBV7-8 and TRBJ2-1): GAGVSQSPRYKVAKRGQDVALRCDPISGHVSLFWYQQALGQGPEFLTYFQNEAQLDKSGLPSDRFFAERPEGSVSTLKIQRTQQEDSAVYLCASSSLPSQGNEQFFGPGTRLTVL.

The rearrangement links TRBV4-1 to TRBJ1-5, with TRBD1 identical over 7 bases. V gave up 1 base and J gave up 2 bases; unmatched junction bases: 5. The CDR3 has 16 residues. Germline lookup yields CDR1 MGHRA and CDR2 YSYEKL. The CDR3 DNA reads TGCGCCAGCAGCCAAGGGCAGGGGGTTGGCAATCAGCCCCAGCATTTT. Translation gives CASSQGQGVGNQPQHF.

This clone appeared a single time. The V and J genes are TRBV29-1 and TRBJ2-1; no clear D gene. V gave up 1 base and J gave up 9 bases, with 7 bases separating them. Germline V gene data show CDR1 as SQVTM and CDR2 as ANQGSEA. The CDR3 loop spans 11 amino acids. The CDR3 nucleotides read TGCAGCGTTGAAGTTAGAGCTGAGCAGTTCTTC. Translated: CSVEVRAEQFF.

CDR3 sequence (DNA): TGTGCCAGCAGCGTCGAAGCCATATCTAGCGGAGAGAACAATGAGCAGTTCTTC. This codes for CASSVEAISSGENNEQFF. The chain employs TRBV9 and TRBJ2-1; 7 positions match TRBD2. From germline, CDR1 is SGDLS and CDR2 YYNGEE. With 2 bases clipped from V and 5 bases from J, the junction kept 16 bases outside the gene matches. The CDR3 is 18 amino acids.

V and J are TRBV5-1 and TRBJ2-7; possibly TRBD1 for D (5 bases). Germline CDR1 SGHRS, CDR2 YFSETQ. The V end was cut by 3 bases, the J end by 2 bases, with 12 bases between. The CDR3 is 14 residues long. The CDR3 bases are TGCGCCAGCAGCTATAAAGGGGAACCCTACGAGCAGTACTTC. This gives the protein CASSYKGEPYEQYF.

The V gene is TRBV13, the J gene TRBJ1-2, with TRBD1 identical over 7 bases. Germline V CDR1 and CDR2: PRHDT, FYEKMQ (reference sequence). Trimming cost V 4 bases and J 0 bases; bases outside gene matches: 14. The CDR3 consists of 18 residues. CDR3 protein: CASSWTGTEIIPNYGYTF. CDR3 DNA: TGTGCCAGCAGCTGGACCGGGACAGAGATAATTCCTAACTATGGCTACACCTTC. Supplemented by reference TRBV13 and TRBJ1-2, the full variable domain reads AAGVIQSPRHLIKEKRETATLKCYPIPRHDTVYWYQQGPGQDPQFLISFYEKMQSDKGSIPDRFSAQQFSDYHSELNMSSLELGDSALYFCASSWTGTEIIPNYGYTFGSGTRLTVV.

The CDR3 nucleotides read TGTGCCACCAGTGATTCGCCACGGAACAATGAGCAGTTCTTC. Translation gives CATSDSPRNNEQFF. V usage is TRBV24-1 and J usage is TRBJ2-1; D is unclear. This CDR3 region has 14 residues. CDR1 KGHDR and CDR2 SFDVKD come from the germline V gene. V lost 2 bases and J 5 bases, leaving 9 bases between the germline ends.